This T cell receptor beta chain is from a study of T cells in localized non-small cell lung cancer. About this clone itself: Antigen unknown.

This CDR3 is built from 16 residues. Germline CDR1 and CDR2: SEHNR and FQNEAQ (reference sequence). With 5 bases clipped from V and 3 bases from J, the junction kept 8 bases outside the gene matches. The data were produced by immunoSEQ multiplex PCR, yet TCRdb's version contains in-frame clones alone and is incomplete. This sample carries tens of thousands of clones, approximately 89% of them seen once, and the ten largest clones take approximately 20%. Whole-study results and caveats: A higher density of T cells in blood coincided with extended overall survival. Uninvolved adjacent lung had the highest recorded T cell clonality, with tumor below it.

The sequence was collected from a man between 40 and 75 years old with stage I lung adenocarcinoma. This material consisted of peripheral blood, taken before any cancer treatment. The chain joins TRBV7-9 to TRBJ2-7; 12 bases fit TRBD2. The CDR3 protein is CASSGWTSGTVYEQYF. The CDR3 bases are TGTGCCAGCAGCGGATGGACTAGCGGGACAGTCTACGAGCAGTACTTC.